This is a list of T cell receptor beta chains from one sample in a study of spatial heterogeneity in lung cancer. MiXCR, applied by TCRdb to the 5' RACE reads, yields one record per CDR3 protein. The sample carries about 43,000 distinct CDR3 sequences, 20% to 25% recorded once. The sequenced sample was PBMCs, obtained at follow-up. The source is a female donor with early-stage non-small cell lung cancer. The CDR3 runs from the conserved cysteine through the conserved F or W. The D gene is left open where the match is weak. Part of the rows lack a size; the others show once, few, many or a class for expanded clones.

CDR3: CASSDHRLTEAFF
DNA: TGTGCCAGCAGTGACCACAGATTAACCGAAGCTTTCTTT
V: TRBV6-1
J: TRBJ1-1
D: -
size: -

CDR3: CASSFHSDTQYF
DNA: TGTGCCAGCAGCTTTCACTCAGATACGCAGTATTTT
V: TRBV7-2
J: TRBJ2-3
D: -
size: few

CDR3: CASSQADNTEAFF
DNA: TGTGCCAGCAGCCAAGCGGACAACACTGAAGCTTTCTTT
V: TRBV3-1
J: TRBJ1-1
D: -
size: -

CDR3: CASSFSSDSTEAFF
DNA: TGTGCCAGCAGTTTCAGTTCGGATAGCACTGAAGCTTTCTTT
V: TRBV12-3/TRBV12-4
J: TRBJ1-1
D: -
size: -

CDR3: CASSKWDSKYEQYF
DNA: TGTGCCAGCAGCAAATGGGACAGCAAATACGAGCAGTACTTC
V: TRBV21-1
J: TRBJ2-7
D: -
size: many

CDR3: CASSGGGEVQKGYGYTF
DNA: TGTGCCAGCAGTGGGGGGGGAGAAGTTCAAAAGGGCTATGGCTACACCTTC
V: TRBV2
J: TRBJ1-2
D: -
size: -

CDR3: CAISESRGERQPQHF
DNA: TGTGCCATCAGTGAGTCGAGAGGGGAAAGGCAGCCCCAGCATTTT
V: TRBV10-3
J: TRBJ1-5
D: -
size: -

CDR3: CASSLGLRVPKNEKLFF
DNA: TGTGCCAGCAGCTTAGGCCTGAGGGTACCCAAGAACGAAAAACTGTTTTTT
V: TRBV11-2
J: TRBJ1-4
D: -
size: many

CDR3: CASTPGFQETQYF
DNA: TGTGCCAGCACCCCAGGGTTCCAAGAGACCCAGTACTTC
V: TRBV6-5
J: TRBJ2-5
D: -
size: many

CDR3: CASSQEIGQYTGELFF
DNA: TGTGCCAGCAGCCAAGAAATCGGACAGTACACCGGGGAGCTGTTTTTT
V: TRBV3-1
J: TRBJ2-2
D: -
size: -

CDR3: CSVAIAGEETQYF
DNA: TGCAGCGTGGCCATAGCGGGAGAAGAGACCCAGTACTTC
V: TRBV29-1
J: TRBJ2-5
D: TRBD2
size: few

CDR3: CSVKGEAGNTIYF
DNA: TGCAGTGTGAAGGGTGAGGCTGGAAACACCATATATTTT
V: TRBV20-1
J: TRBJ1-3
D: -
size: -

CDR3: CASSRESNQPQHF
DNA: TGTGCCAGCAGCCGCGAGAGCAATCAGCCCCAGCATTTT
V: TRBV7-9
J: TRBJ1-5
D: -
size: many

CDR3: CASSLENSPLHF
DNA: TGTGCCAGCAGCTTGGAGAATTCACCCCTCCACTTT
V: TRBV7-9
J: TRBJ1-6
D: -
size: -

CDR3: CASSFSATRETQYF
DNA: TGTGCCAGCAGCTTTTCAGCGACACGGGAGACCCAGTACTTC
V: TRBV7-9
J: TRBJ2-5
D: -
size: -

CDR3: CSAPGQGAHEQYF
DNA: TGCAGTGCACCGGGACAGGGGGCGCATGAGCAGTACTTC
V: TRBV20-1
J: TRBJ2-7
D: TRBD1
size: many

CDR3: CASSLSNIQYF
DNA: TGTGCCAGCAGTTTGTCTAACATTCAGTACTTC
V: TRBV12-3/TRBV12-4
J: TRBJ2-4
D: -
size: -

CDR3: CASSLRGIAGASANEQFF
DNA: TGTGCCAGCAGCTTAAGAGGTATAGCGGGGGCCTCAGCGAATGAGCAGTTCTTC
V: TRBV7-9
J: TRBJ2-1
D: TRBD2
size: few

CDR3: CASSPTGEGYNEQFF
DNA: TGTGCCAGCTCACCGACTGGGGAGGGCTACAATGAGCAGTTCTTC
V: TRBV18
J: TRBJ2-1
D: TRBD2
size: -

CDR3: CSGGTNYGYTF
DNA: TGCAGCGGAGGGACAAACTATGGCTACACCTTC
V: TRBV29-1
J: TRBJ1-2
D: -
size: -

CDR3: CATTVGTRGYTF
DNA: TGTGCCACCACCGTCGGGACGAGGGGCTACACCTTC
V: TRBV15
J: TRBJ1-2
D: -
size: many

CDR3: CASRPPGTEPGELFF
DNA: TGTGCCAGCAGACCGCCCGGGACAGAGCCCGGGGAGCTGTTTTTT
V: TRBV6-1
J: TRBJ2-2
D: TRBD1
size: many

CDR3: CASSPADSVYNEQFF
DNA: TGTGCCAGCAGCCCTGCGGACTCTGTTTACAATGAGCAGTTCTTC
V: TRBV7-9
J: TRBJ2-1
D: -
size: -

CDR3: CASSGTGQWSNQPQHF
DNA: TGTGCCAGCAGCGGTACAGGGCAATGGAGCAATCAGCCCCAGCATTTT
V: TRBV5-6
J: TRBJ1-5
D: -
size: few

CDR3: CASTRREGGNEKLFF
DNA: TGTGCCAGCACCCGAAGGGAAGGGGGTAATGAAAAACTGTTTTTT
V: TRBV27
J: TRBJ1-4
D: -
size: few

CDR3: CASRNITGRVAFF
DNA: TGTGCCAGCAGAAACATTACAGGGAGAGTTGCTTTCTTT
V: TRBV11-2
J: TRBJ1-1
D: -
size: many

CDR3: CASSRDPRNEQFF
DNA: TGCGCCAGCAGCAGGGACCCACGGAATGAGCAGTTCTTC
V: TRBV5-1
J: TRBJ2-1
D: -
size: few

CDR3: CSARDGTSGIYEQYF
DNA: TGCAGTGCTAGAGATGGAACTAGCGGGATCTACGAGCAGTACTTC
V: TRBV20-1
J: TRBJ2-7
D: TRBD2
size: -

CDR3: CASSRRLDTEAFF
DNA: TGTGCCAGCAGTCGTCGTTTGGACACTGAAGCTTTCTTT
V: TRBV27
J: TRBJ1-1
D: -
size: many

CDR3: CASSSQPGANVLTF
DNA: TGCGCCAGCAGCAGTCAACCCGGGGCCAACGTCCTGACTTTC
V: TRBV5-1
J: TRBJ2-6
D: -
size: many

CDR3: CASSLGGRAQYF
DNA: TGTGCCAGCAGCTTAGGTGGGAGGGCCCAGTACTTC
V: TRBV7-8
J: TRBJ2-5
D: TRBD2
size: -

CDR3: CASSRLSGGDNEQFF
DNA: TGCGCCAGCAGTCGGCTATCGGGAGGGGACAATGAGCAGTTCTTC
V: TRBV5-1
J: TRBJ2-1
D: TRBD2
size: once

CDR3: CAISDVGNYGYTF
DNA: TGTGCCATCAGTGACGTGGGTAACTATGGCTACACCTTC
V: TRBV10-3
J: TRBJ1-2
D: -
size: -

CDR3: CASSDRASTDTQYF
DNA: TGTGCCAGCAGTGACAGGGCTAGCACAGATACGCAGTATTTT
V: TRBV12-3/TRBV12-4
J: TRBJ2-3
D: TRBD1
size: -

CDR3: CASNRSYGYTF
DNA: TGCGCCAGCAACAGGTCCTATGGCTACACCTTC
V: TRBV10-1
J: TRBJ1-2
D: -
size: -

CDR3: CASSEALGSENTEAFF
DNA: TGTGCCAGCAGTGAAGCGCTTGGCAGCGAGAACACTGAAGCTTTCTTT
V: TRBV2
J: TRBJ1-1
D: -
size: many